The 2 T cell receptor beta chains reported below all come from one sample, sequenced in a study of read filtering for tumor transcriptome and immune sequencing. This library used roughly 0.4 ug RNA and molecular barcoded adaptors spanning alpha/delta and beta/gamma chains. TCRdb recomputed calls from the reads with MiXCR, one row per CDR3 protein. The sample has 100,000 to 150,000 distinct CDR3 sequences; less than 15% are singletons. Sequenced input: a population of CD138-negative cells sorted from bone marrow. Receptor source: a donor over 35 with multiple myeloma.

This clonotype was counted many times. CDR3 amino acids: CASSLPPGDEQFF. In nucleotides, the CDR3 is TGTGCCAGCAGTCTTCCTCCAGGGGATGAGCAGTTCTTC. The V and J genes are TRBV28 and TRBJ2-1, with a weak D call TRBD1 (6 bases). The CDR3 is 13 residues long. The germline V and J ends were trimmed by 5 bases and 8 bases, with 13 bases remaining between them. Germline CDR1 and CDR2: MDHEN and SYDVKM.

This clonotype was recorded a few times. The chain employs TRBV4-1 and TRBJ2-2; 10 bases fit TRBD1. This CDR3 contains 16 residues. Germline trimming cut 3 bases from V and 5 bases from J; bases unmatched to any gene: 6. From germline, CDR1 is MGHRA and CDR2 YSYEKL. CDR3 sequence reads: CASSQIRTGGTGELFF. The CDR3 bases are TGCGCCAGCAGCCAGATAAGGACAGGGGGGACCGGGGAGCTGTTTTTT.